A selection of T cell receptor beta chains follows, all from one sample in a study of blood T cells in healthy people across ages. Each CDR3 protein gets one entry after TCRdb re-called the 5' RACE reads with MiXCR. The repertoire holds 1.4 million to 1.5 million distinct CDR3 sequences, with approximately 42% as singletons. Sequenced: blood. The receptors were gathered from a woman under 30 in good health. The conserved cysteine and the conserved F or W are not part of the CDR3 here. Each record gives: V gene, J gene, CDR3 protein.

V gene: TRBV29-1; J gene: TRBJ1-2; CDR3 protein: SVGTDPGYT
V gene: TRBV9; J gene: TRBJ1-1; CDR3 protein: ASSAPSTPVNTEAF
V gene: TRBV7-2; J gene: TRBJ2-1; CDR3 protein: ASSLRSTGIYNEQF
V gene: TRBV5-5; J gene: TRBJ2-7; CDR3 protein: ASSSLVGGGDEQY
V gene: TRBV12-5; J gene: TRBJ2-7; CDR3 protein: ASGHSYYEQY
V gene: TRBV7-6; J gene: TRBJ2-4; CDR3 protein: ASSQTSVDIQY
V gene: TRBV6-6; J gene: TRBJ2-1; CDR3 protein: ASSYSDRFLIWF
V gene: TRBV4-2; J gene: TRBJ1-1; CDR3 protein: ASSQDVGGRGRTEAF
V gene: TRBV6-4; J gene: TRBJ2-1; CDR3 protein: ASSEGGSPYNEQF
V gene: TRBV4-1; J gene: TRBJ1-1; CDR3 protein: ASSLVGAATEAF
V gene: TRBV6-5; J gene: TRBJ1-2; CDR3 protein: ASSFGSAGYYGHT
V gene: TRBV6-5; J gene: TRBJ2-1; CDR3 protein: ASSYLYTNSYNEQF
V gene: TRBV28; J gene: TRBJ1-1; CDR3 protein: ASSFPRTGPSGAF
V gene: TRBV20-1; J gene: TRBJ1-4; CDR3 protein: SARDRGRTNEKLF
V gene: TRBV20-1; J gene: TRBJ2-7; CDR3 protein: SAIEWDRGDEQY
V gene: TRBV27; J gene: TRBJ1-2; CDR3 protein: ASSYLLGEGNGYT
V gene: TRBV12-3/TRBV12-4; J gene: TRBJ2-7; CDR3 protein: ASSFVRERGEQY
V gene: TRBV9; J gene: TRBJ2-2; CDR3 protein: ASSVVGTPGTGELF
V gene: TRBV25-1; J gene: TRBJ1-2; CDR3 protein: ASSALFGQGANGYT
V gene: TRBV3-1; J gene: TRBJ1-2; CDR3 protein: ASSQLMDRLYGYT
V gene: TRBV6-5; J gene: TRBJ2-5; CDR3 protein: ASSYSVSNEQY
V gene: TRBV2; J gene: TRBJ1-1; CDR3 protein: ASSAQRNTEAF
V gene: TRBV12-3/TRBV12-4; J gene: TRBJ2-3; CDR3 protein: ASSLGTSGRRAQY
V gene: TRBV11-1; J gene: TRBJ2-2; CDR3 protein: ASSLDIENTGELF
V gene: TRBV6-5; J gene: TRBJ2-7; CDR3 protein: ASSYSPSTDPGSYEQY
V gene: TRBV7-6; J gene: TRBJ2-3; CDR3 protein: ASSKSGTQRTDTQY
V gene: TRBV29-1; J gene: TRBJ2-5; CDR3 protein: SVVREAIQETQY
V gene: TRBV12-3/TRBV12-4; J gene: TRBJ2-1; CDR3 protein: ASSLWVPNEQF
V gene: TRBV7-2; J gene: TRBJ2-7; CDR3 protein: ASSLWVNVGSYEQY
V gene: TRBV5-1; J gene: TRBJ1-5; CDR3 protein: ASSLALCGQGPYSNQPQH
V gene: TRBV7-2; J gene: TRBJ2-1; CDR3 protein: ASSLEAGGGRYEQF
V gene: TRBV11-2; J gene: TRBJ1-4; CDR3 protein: ASSLGTFLNEKLF
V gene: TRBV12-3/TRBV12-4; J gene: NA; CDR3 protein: ASSPPGAGGYNEQY
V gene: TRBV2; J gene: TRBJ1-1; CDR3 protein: ASSERTGKTEAF
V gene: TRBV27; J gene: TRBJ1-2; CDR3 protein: ASSLSPRPLNYGYT
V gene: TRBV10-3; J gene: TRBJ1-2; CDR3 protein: AISDDDGYT
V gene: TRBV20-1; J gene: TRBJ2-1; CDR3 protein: SARDFGAGTYNEQF
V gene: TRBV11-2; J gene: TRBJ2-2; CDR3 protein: ASSLAQTSGELF
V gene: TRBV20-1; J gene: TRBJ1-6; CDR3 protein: SAREGESYNSPLH
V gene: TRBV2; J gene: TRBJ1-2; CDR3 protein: ASRPIPGQYYGYT
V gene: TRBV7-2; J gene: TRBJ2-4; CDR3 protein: ASSPMAKNIQY
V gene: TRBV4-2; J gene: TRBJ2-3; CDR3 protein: ASSPSGGTSGTDTQY
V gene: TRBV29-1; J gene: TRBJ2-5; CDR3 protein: SAKSGPDNEQY
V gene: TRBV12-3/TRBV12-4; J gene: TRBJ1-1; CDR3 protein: ASGQGPQAF
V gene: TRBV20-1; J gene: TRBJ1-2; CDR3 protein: SARYQGGYT
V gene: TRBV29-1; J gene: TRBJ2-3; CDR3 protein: SVEDRGSLDTQY
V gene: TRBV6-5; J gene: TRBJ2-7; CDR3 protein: ASGTGTNEQY
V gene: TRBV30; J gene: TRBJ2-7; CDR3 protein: AWSPGEPTYEQY
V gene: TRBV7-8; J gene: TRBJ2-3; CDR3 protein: ASSPSQGPSTDTQY
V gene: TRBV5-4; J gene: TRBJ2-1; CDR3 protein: ASSLAGTGGEQF
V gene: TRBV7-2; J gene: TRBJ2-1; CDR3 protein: ASSHRESEQF
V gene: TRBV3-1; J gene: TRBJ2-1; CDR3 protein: ASSRLVREGNNEQF
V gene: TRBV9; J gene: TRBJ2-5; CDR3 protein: ASSVGASGGAMETQY
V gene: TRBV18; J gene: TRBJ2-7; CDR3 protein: ASSPTTGTQLSYEQY
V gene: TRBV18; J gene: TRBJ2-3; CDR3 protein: ASSPLAGVADTQY
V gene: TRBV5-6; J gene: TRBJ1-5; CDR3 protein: ASSLWGYSNQPQH
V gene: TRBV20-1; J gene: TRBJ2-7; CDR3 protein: SARAPDRGQYEQY